This is a list of T cell receptor beta chains from one sample in a study of T-cell reconstitution after alpha-beta-depleted transplantation in children. TCRdb analysed the PCR reads with MiXCR anew, one entry per CDR3 protein. The repertoire holds around 300,000 distinct CDR3 sequences, with around 10% as singletons. The sample consisted of PBMCs, taken before TCRalphabeta/CD19-depleted stem cell transplant. The receptors here all came from a boy younger than two with acute myeloid leukemia, due to receive a stem cell transplant. CDR3s include the opening cysteine and the closing phenylalanine or tryptophan. The order of the fields is clone size, V gene, D gene, J gene, CDR3 protein, CDR3 DNA. D genes are given only for firm matches. Size values are once, few and many counts, or a class for expanded clones, and some rows have none.

many	TRBV5-1	TRBD1	TRBJ2-7	CAISTRQGAYEQYF	TGCGCCATCAGCACGCGACAGGGGGCCTACGAGCAGTACTTC
many	TRBV6-5	NA	TRBJ2-1	CASSYSIQAGHEQFF	TGTGCCAGCAGTTACTCGATTCAGGCCGGGCATGAGCAGTTCTTC
many	TRBV29-1	NA	TRBJ2-3	CSVGADTQYF	TGCAGCGTTGGAGCCGATACGCAGTATTTT
few	TRBV30	TRBD2	TRBJ2-4	CAGEGQGAKNIQYF	TGTGCCGGGGAGGGGCAGGGTGCCAAAAACATTCAGTACTTC
NA	TRBV19	NA	TRBJ2-3	CASSWSTSSTDTQYF	TGTGCCAGTAGCTGGAGCACATCTAGCACAGATACGCAGTATTTT
NA	TRBV18	NA	TRBJ2-6	CASSPVVFSGANVLTF	TGTGCCAGCTCACCGGTCGTATTCTCTGGGGCCAACGTCCTGACTTTC
NA	TRBV20-1	TRBD1	TRBJ1-5	CSARRRDRGNQPQHF	TGCAGTGCTAGACGCCGGGACAGGGGCAATCAGCCCCAGCATTTT
many	TRBV28	NA	TRBJ1-1	CASSLTGRSGTEAFF	TGTGCCAGCAGCCTGACAGGTCGGTCGGGGACTGAAGCTTTCTTT
NA	TRBV12-3/TRBV12-4	NA	TRBJ2-2	CASSLLARVLLNTGELFF	TGTGCCAGCAGTTTACTAGCGAGAGTGCTTTTGAACACCGGGGAGCTGTTTTTT
NA	TRBV12-3/TRBV12-4	NA	TRBJ2-2	CASSPDRISGELFF	TGTGCCAGCAGCCCCGACAGGATCTCCGGGGAGCTGTTTTTT
NA	TRBV20-1	TRBD2	TRBJ2-6	CSARDSAGGDSGANVLTF	TGCAGTGCTAGAGATTCGGCGGGGGGGGACTCTGGGGCCAACGTCCTGACTTTC
many	TRBV5-5	NA	TRBJ2-1	CASSLISPREFF	TGTGCCAGCAGCTTGATTAGTCCCCGGGAGTTCTTC
many	TRBV7-9	NA	TRBJ1-1	CASSPLGPRVNTEAFF	TGTGCCAGCAGCCCCTTGGGGCCTAGGGTGAACACTGAAGCTTTCTTT
many	TRBV28	TRBD2	TRBJ2-5	CASSLGLAGDQYF	TGTGCCAGCAGTTTGGGACTAGCCGGGGACCAGTACTTC
many	TRBV13	NA	TRBJ2-3	CASSLVAAGGDTQYF	TGTGCCAGCAGCTTAGTCGCGGCGGGTGGAGATACGCAGTATTTT
NA	TRBV18	TRBD2	TRBJ2-7	CASKLAVDSYEQYF	TGTGCCAGCAAACTAGCGGTCGACTCCTACGAGCAGTACTTC